This TCR beta chain was sequenced in a study of identical twins. This clonotype was observed many times. Its antigen is currently unknown. Each CDR3 protein gets one entry after TCRdb re-called the 5' RACE reads with MiXCR. The table lists around 500,000 distinct CDR3 sequences, approximately 15% of them singletons. This CDR3 contains 15 residues. CDR1 is DFQATT and CDR2 is SNEGSKA in the germline V gene (reference sequence). With V trimmed by 3 bases and J by 0 bases, 8 bases remained unmatched. General study results and limits: Beta clonotypes that were abundant in cord blood contained fewer insertions, a pattern absent from memory repertoires. In beta out-of-frame sequences, the excess sharing between twins was weaker. Invariant T cells like MAIT and iNKT could partly confound the zero-insertion analyses. Shared out-of-frame alpha sequences (those common to twins) showed excess low generation probability.

This sample was also put to use in a study of yellow fever vaccine responses in identical twins.

The sequence derives from a woman younger than 30 in good health. The specimen was CD4+ T cells sorted from blood. The chain has TRBV20-1 and TRBJ2-7, with TRBD2 identical over 7 bases. This CDR3 reads CSASQTRLASYEQYF. The CDR3 DNA sequence: TGCAGTGCTAGTCAAACCCGACTAGCCTCCTACGAGCAGTACTTC.